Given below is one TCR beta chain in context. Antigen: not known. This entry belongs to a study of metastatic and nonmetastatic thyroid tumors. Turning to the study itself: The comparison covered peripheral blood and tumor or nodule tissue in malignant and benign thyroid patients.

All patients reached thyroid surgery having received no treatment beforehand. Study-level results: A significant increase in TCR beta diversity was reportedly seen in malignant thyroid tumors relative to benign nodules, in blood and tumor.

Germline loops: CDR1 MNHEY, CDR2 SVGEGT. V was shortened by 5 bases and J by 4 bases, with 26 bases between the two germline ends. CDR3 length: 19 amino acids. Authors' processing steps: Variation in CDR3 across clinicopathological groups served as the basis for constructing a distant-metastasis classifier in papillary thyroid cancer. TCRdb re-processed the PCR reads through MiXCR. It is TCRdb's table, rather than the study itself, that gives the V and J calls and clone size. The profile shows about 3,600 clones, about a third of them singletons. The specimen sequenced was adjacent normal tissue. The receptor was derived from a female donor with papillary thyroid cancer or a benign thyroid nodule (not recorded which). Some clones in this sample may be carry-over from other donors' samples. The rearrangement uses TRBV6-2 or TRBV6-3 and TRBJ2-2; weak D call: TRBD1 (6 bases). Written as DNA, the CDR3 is TGTGCCAGCAGTCCGCCACCTGGCCGAGGGGGATCGGCCACCGGGGAGCTGTTTTTT. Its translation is CASSPPPGRGGSATGELFF.